Each of the 21 T cell receptor beta chains below was sequenced from the same sample in a study of blood T cell repertoires in COVID-19. The protocol was immunoSEQ multiplex PCR, while the TCRdb copy is restricted to in-frame clones and leaves out a portion. The table has 250,000 to 350,000 clones, over 75% seen once. Sequencing used peripheral blood. These receptors originate from a woman between 45 and 60 years old with active or convalescent COVID-19.

The gene calls are TRBV5-1 and TRBJ2-3; 10 bases line up with TRBD2. The V and J ends lost 1 base and 5 bases, in that order; junction bases with no gene match: 7. Germline lookup yields CDR1 SGHRS and CDR2 YFSETQ. The CDR3 is 16 residues long. In nucleotides, the CDR3 is TGCGCCAGCAGCTTGCTACTAGCGGGAAAGCAAGATACGCAGTATTTT. It codes for CASSLLLAGKQDTQYF.

The rearrangement joins TRBV28 to TRBJ2-7, with 9 nucleotides matching TRBD1. The CDR3 is made up of 15 amino acids. Germline V gene lookup returns CDR1 MDHEN and CDR2 SYDVKM. V shed 5 bases, J shed 7 bases, and the junction held 12 bases outside the gene matches. The CDR3 sequence is CASSPQGQGRLEQYF. The CDR3 DNA is TGTGCCAGCAGTCCGCAGGGACAGGGACGTTTAGAGCAGTACTTC.

The genes are TRBV10-2 and TRBJ2-5; a possible D gene is TRBD2 (7 bases). V gave up 8 bases and J gave up 0 bases, with 19 bases separating them. Germline V gene sequence: CDR1 WSHSY, CDR2 SAAADI. This CDR3 spans 16 amino acids. As DNA, the CDR3 is TGCGCCAGCCCTCCCGACGGGGGGCCGTACCAAGAGACCCAGTACTTC. This translates into CASPPDGGPYQETQYF.

The rearrangement links TRBV18 to TRBJ2-3; 7 nucleotides line up with TRBD1. The CDR3 has 15 residues. With 6 bases clipped from V and 4 bases from J, the junction kept 10 bases outside the gene matches. Germline CDR1 KGHSH, CDR2 LQKENI. The CDR3 loop is CASSLSRQGSDTQYF. The CDR3 coding sequence is TGTGCCAGCTCCCTATCCCGACAGGGATCAGATACGCAGTATTTT.

This clone has just a few counts. The J gene is TRBJ1-5, the V gene TRBV7-2, with D maybe TRBD1 (6 bases). V shed 1 base and J shed 4 bases, with 14 bases lying between them. Germline V CDR1 and CDR2: SGHTA, FQGNSA. The CDR3 extends over 16 amino acids. CDR3 sequence reads: CASSLDFGQTNQPQHF. The DNA for the CDR3 is TGTGCCAGCAGCTTAGATTTTGGACAGACTAATCAGCCCCAGCATTTT.

This chain links TRBV18 with TRBJ2-5; 8 bases align to TRBD1. The CDR3 covers 16 residues. V lost 2 bases, J lost 4 bases, and 9 bases stayed unmatched. Germline V lookup: CDR1 KGHSH, CDR2 LQKENI. Written as DNA, the CDR3 is TGTGCCAGCTCACCATCCTACAGGGGGAAGGTAGAGACCCAGTACTTC. Its protein product is CASSPSYRGKVETQYF.

This sequence joins TRBV12-2 and TRBJ2-2; TRBD2 was called by the table and not checked on the DNA. TRBV12-2 is termed a pseudogene. The length of the CDR3 is 16 residues. CDR3 sequence reads: CASRSRPGGPRGELFF. In DNA, the CDR3 is TGTGCAAGTCGCTCGAGGCCGGGAGGGCCGAGGGGGGAGCTGTTTTTT.

The chain is built from TRBV6-2 or TRBV6-3 and TRBJ1-5; 9 bases align to TRBD1. The V segment lost 4 bases and the J segment 0 bases; nucleotides outside the gene matches: 4. The germline V gene encodes CDR1 MNHEY and CDR2 SVGEGT. The CDR3 has 16 residues. The DNA of the CDR3 is TGTGCCAGCAGTTTCGGACAGGGGCTTAGCAATCAGCCCCAGCATTTT. Translated, it gives CASSFGQGLSNQPQHF.

The gene calls are TRBV4-3 and TRBJ1-3; the match to TRBD1 covers 7 bases. The junction had 4 bases not matched to a gene; V was cut back by 2 bases and J by 0 bases. The CDR3 covers 16 residues. Germline assignment: CDR1 LGHNA and CDR2 YSLEER. The CDR3 region is CASSQLGTVSGNTIYF. CDR3 DNA sequence: TGCGCCAGCAGCCAACTAGGGACAGTCTCTGGAAACACCATATATTTT.

This chain joins TRBV18 and TRBJ1-2; D is uncertain. Trimming cost V 0 bases and J 4 bases, with 6 bases left between them. CDR1 is KGHSH and CDR2 is LQKENI in the germline V gene. The CDR3 is made up of 13 amino acids. CDR3 amino acids: CASSPPGSYGYTF. Here the CDR3 DNA reads TGTGCCAGCTCACCACCTGGGAGCTATGGCTACACCTTC.

The genes are TRBV7-9 and TRBJ1-1; TRBD1 matches 7 bases. CDR3 length: 14 residues. J was trimmed by 0 bases and V by 5 bases; bases with no gene match: 3. Germline loops: CDR1 SEHNR, CDR2 FQNEAQ (reference sequence). The CDR3 reads CASSPTGMNTEAFF. In nucleotides, the CDR3 is TGTGCCAGCAGCCCGACAGGGATGAACACTGAAGCTTTCTTT.

The V gene is TRBV2, the J gene TRBJ1-1, with D tentatively TRBD1 (5 bases). Germline V gene lookup returns CDR1 SNHLY and CDR2 FYNNEI. The CDR3 spans 12 residues. V was trimmed by 6 bases and J by 7 bases, leaving 12 bases between them. The CDR3 region is CASRGRGLEAFF. The DNA of the CDR3 is TGTGCCAGCAGGGGGAGGGGACTTGAAGCTTTCTTT.

The chain links TRBV20-1 to TRBJ1-6, with D maybe TRBD1 (5 bases). The CDR3 is 16 residues long. Germline CDR1 reads DFQATT; CDR2 reads SNEGSKA (reference sequence). V lost 3 bases to trimming and J lost 8 bases, with 20 bases between them. CDR3 sequence reads: CSASQIGGIKDSPLHF. The CDR3 DNA follows: TGCAGTGCTAGTCAGATCGGGGGTATTAAGGATTCACCCCTCCACTTT.

CDR3 residues: CASSARWGTNEKLFF. The CDR3 nucleotides read TGTGCCAGCAGCGCAAGATGGGGCACTAATGAAAAACTGTTTTTT. This chain connects TRBV5-5 to TRBJ1-4, with D possibly TRBD1 on 5 matching bases. CDR3 size: 15 residues. Germline V gives CDR1 SGHKS, CDR2 YYEKEE (reference sequence). V dropped 4 bases and J dropped 2 bases, with 12 bases sitting between them.

V gene TRBV6-2 or TRBV6-3 combines with J gene TRBJ1-5; no firm D call. The CDR3 loop spans 13 amino acids. Per the germline V gene, CDR1 is MNHEY and CDR2 is SVGEGT. The V and J ends lost 4 bases and 10 bases respectively, with 14 bases between them. The CDR3 region has the DNA TGTGCCAGCAGTTTATTTCCGGGGAGTCCCCAGCATTTT. It codes for CASSLFPGSPQHF.

This clone came up once. The gene calls are TRBV6-2 or TRBV6-3 and TRBJ2-1; 8 positions match TRBD2. Germline CDR1 MNHEY, CDR2 SVGEGT. The CDR3 extends over 14 amino acids. The trim removed 6 bases at V and 4 bases at J, leaving 5 bases unmatched. The CDR3 loop is CASSAGGVYNEQFF. CDR3 DNA sequence: TGTGCCAGCAGCGCCGGGGGGGTGTACAATGAGCAGTTCTTC.

This rearrangement joins TRBV7-2 to TRBJ2-6; D perhaps matches TRBD1 (5 bases). The V end was cut by 1 base, the J end by 0 bases, with 13 bases between. The CDR3 is 18 residues long. CDR1 is SGHTA and CDR2 is FQGNSA in the germline V gene. Here the CDR3 DNA reads TGTGCCAGCAGCTTAGAAGGGGATTGGAGCTCTGGGGCCAACGTCCTGACTTTC. This encodes CASSLEGDWSSGANVLTF.

The V and J genes are TRBV5-1 and TRBJ2-2; 12 nucleotides line up with TRBD2. This CDR3 spans 16 amino acids. Trimming cost V 4 bases and J 2 bases; bases outside gene matches: 3. Germline V gene data show CDR1 as SGHRS and CDR2 as YFSETQ. CDR3 nucleotides: TGCGCCAGCAGCCCGACTAGCGGGGGAAACACCGGGGAGCTGTTTTTT. It encodes CASSPTSGGNTGELFF.

The chain has TRBV27 and TRBJ2-2; D may be TRBD2 (5 bases). Trimming removed 8 bases at V and 6 bases at J, with 16 bases between. The V gene's germline CDR1 is MNHEY and CDR2 SMNVEV (reference sequence). The CDR3 loop spans 14 amino acids. DNA of the CDR3: TGTGCCAGCCAGATGGGCGGGTGGCCCGGGGAGCTGTTTTTT. This sequence encodes CASQMGGWPGELFF.

The CDR3 here is CASSLVGGKTNTEAFF. The CDR3 DNA reads as TGTGCCAGCAGCTTAGTTGGCGGCAAGACGAACACTGAAGCTTTCTTT. The chain carries TRBV7-2 and TRBJ1-1; D uncertain. Trimming pared 1 base from V and 1 base from J, leaving 13 bases between. Germline V lookup: CDR1 SGHTA, CDR2 FQGNSA. This CDR3 is 16 amino acids long.

The chain is built from TRBV25-1 and TRBJ2-5, with D tentatively TRBD2 (8 bases). The CDR3 runs 17 residues. The germline CDR1 and CDR2 sequences are MGHDK and SYGVNS. Trimming shortened V by 1 base and J by 2 bases, and 17 bases separated the two germline ends. CDR3 residues: CASSELEGASGQETQYF. The DNA of the CDR3 is TGTGCCAGCAGTGAATTGGAGGGGGCTAGCGGGCAAGAGACCCAGTACTTC.